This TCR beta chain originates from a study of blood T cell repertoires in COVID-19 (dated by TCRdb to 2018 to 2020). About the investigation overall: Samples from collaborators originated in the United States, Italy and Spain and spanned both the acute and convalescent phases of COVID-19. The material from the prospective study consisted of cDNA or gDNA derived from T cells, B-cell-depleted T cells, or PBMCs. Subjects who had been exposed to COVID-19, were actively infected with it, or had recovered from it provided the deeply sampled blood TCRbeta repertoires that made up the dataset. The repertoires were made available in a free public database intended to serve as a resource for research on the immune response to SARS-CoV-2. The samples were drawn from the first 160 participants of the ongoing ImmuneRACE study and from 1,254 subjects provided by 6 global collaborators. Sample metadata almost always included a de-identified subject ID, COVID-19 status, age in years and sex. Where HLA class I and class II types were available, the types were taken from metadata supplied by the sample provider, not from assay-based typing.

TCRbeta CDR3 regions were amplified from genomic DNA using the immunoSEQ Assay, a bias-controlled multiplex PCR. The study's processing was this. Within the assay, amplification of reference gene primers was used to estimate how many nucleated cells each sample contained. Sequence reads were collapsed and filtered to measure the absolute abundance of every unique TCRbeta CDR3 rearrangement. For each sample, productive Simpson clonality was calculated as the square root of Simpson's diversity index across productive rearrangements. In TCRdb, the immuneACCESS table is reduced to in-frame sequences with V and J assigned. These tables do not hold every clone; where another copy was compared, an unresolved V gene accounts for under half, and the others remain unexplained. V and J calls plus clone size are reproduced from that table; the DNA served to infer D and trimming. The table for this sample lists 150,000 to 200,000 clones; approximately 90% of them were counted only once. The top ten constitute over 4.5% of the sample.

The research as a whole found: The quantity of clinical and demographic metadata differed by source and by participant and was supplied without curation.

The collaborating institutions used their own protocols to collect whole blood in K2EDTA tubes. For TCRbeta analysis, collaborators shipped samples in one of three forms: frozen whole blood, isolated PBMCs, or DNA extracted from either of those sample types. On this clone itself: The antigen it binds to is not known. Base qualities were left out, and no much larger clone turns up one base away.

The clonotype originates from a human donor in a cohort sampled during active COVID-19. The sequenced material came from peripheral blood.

The CDR3 is CASSGAGTTRQETQYF. The sequenced DNA: TGTGCCAGCAGTGGAGCCGGGACAACTCGTCAAGAGACCCAGTACTTC. The receptor chain draws on TRBV28 and TRBJ2-5; the D segment could be TRBD1, given 6 matching bases. CDR1 MDHEN and CDR2 SYDVKM are derived from the germline V gene. Measured from the cysteine to the phenylalanine, the CDR3 is 16 residues long. Just the 48-base CDR3 DNA is kept, in frame starting at base 1. V gives up 5 bases and J gives up 2 bases, and the segment between their germline ends measures 18 bases.